This T cell receptor beta chain was recorded in a study of T cell responses to AZD1222 COVID-19 vaccine (dated by TCRdb to about 2021). Background for the entire study: AZD1222 recipients with second doses at about 4 weeks or about 12 weeks were pooled, because spike-specific TCR depth and breadth did not differ between schedules. A total of approximately 240 trial participants underwent TCR sequencing, of whom 200 to 220 had received two doses of AZD1222 and roughly 26 had received two doses of the MenACWY control vaccine. Enrollment into the trials was organized by age into subgroups of 18-55, 56-69 and 70-plus years, and those subgroups contained approximately 150, 30 and 60 TCR-sequenced participants, respectively.

Trimming takes 1 base from V and 5 bases from J, and the germline ends sit 10 bases apart. The CDR3 numbers 14 residues from cysteine through phenylalanine. The kept DNA is CDR3 alone, 42 bases in frame from the first base. CDR1 SGHKS and CDR2 YYEKEE were looked up in the germline V gene (reference sequence). The CDR3 regions of human TCRbeta chains were subjected to immunosequencing. The paper's processing steps were these. Repertoire TCRs were matched against a reference library of SARS-CoV-2-specific TCRs generated with the MIRA antigen-specificity platform. Breadth was defined as the fraction of unique TCRs that were SARS-CoV-2-associated, and depth was defined as the fraction of total T cells that were SARS-CoV-2-associated. Using the MIRA data, each spike-specific TCR was mapped to the spike region that the TCR reacts to and placed in a CD4 or CD8 class. Log10-transformed breadth and depth values were compared by one-way ANOVA with Sidak's multiple comparisons tests. TCRdb took over this immuneACCESS table, retaining in-frame rearrangements with V and J assigned. Such tables are incomplete; in checked studies, under half of the missing clones stem from an unresolved V gene, and the remainder is unexplained. That table furnishes V, J and clone size, whereas the DNA furnished D and trimming. Here the sample has 150,000 to 200,000 clones; approximately 90% occur a single time. The ten largest clones take up 2.6% of the sample.

About this clone: Its recognized antigen is unknown. No much larger clone is present one base from it, and per-base qualities are unavailable.

Study-wide conclusions, independent of this receptor: Because no samples from the day 14 peak response were available, repertoires could be characterized only after the peak T cell response. After two AZD1222 doses, both the breadth and the depth of spike-specific TCRs were significantly higher than at day 0 and than in MenACWY recipients. Nearly half of unique spike-specific TCRs reportedly recognized epitopes outside regions mutated in the B.1.351 and B.1.1.7 variants. Conclusions about previously exposed vaccinees are limited, since just six AZD1222 recipients were seropositive for SARS-CoV-2 at baseline. Most participants were white British and females outnumbered males, and the authors suggested that clonal diversity may have been underestimated. The whole spike protein was spanned by vaccine-associated CD4 TCRs, and dominant responses were seen in regions 160-218 and 743-854. In the small 56-69-year group, the increase in depth fell short of significance, most likely because of low power.

Per the publication, the time point label means: baseline before first vaccination. The vaccinee samples were drawn from two UK trials, COV001 and COV002, one of which was a single-blind randomized controlled phase 2/3 trial testing AZD1222 (ChAdOx1 nCoV-19) in healthy adults. For TCRbeta chain sequencing, PBMC samples from trial participants were taken at day 0 and at day 28 after the second dose. Sample: peripheral blood, taken on day 0 of AZD1222 vaccination. The rearranged chain carries TRBV5-5 and TRBJ1-5; TRBD1 is a possible D gene, resting on 6 matching bases. The TCR originated in an adult in good health. The CDR3 region reads CASSLLQGYQPQHF. The DNA reads TGTGCCAGCAGCTTGCTTCAGGGGTATCAGCCCCAGCATTTT.